This T cell receptor beta chain was profiled in a study of T-cell reconstitution after alpha-beta-depleted transplantation in children. Looked up from germline, CDR1 is SGHRS and CDR2 is YFSETQ. V was pared by 4 bases and J by 0 bases, with 9 bases between. This CDR3 spans 14 amino acids. This clonotype was found many times. Unique molecular identifiers featured in how the TCRbeta library was prepared. TCRdb processed the PCR reads anew with MiXCR; each CDR3 protein has one entry. The data contain approximately 83,000 distinct CDR3 sequences, roughly 8% of them seen just once; the ten biggest clones take up approximately 7.2%.

The V gene is TRBV5-1, the J gene TRBJ2-3, with D tentatively TRBD2 (5 bases). The sequence derives from a human donor who donated a stem cell graft to a child with congenital amegakaryocytic thrombocytopenia. The sample was PBMCs from the stem cell graft donor, taken from the stem cell graft. The CDR3 here is CASSLGISTDTQYF. CDR3 coding DNA: TGCGCCAGCAGCCTCGGGATTAGCACAGATACGCAGTATTTT.